The source of this TCR beta chain is a study of cytomegalovirus exposure and HLA in healthy donors. Overall study findings and caveats: As a later analysis revealed, the rate of TCR association differed by HLA locus, with DRB1 most and HLA-C fewest. One variant, a missense change in DCLRE1C, was linked in a later analysis to TCR beta V- and J-gene trimming.

Germline CDR1 reads SGHRS; CDR2 reads YFSETQ. The CDR3 spans 14 residues. The PCR used 60 Vbeta and 13 Jbeta primers. Sequencing used immunoSEQ multiplex PCR; TCRdb keeps in-frame clones, though not all of them. The sample shows about 180,000 clones, around 82% of them seen only once. This clone was found once. Its antigen is still unknown. The chain carries TRBV5-1 and TRBJ2-5; possibly TRBD1 for D (5 bases). The J call is doubtful: the DNA matches TRBJ2-7 better. This TCR was recovered from a boy between 2 and 10 years old in good health and CMV-seronegative. Sequencing was carried out using PBMCs. CDR3 residues: CASRSSQGLDEQYF. The CDR3 nucleotides are TGCGCCAGCAGGTCATCTCAGGGTCTGGACGAGCAGTACTTC.